Following are 25 T cell receptor beta chains from one sample sequenced in a study of tissue T cells after allogeneic stem cell transplantation. Assay used: immunoSEQ multiplex PCR; TCRdb lists only in-frame clones, some missing. The sample carries under 9,000 clones, less than 70% recorded once. This specimen consisted of duodenum tissue, obtained at autopsy. The receptors come from a female donor aged 60 or older with lung cancer.

V gene TRBV10-2 combines with J gene TRBJ1-2; TRBD1 is a possible D gene (6 bases). Germline CDR1 reads WSHSY; CDR2 reads SAAADI. V lost 10 bases to trimming and J lost 8 bases, with 14 bases between them. The CDR3 covers 11 residues. Here the CDR3 reads CATHRDGGYTF. The CDR3 nucleotides are TGCGCCACCCACAGGGACGGCGGCTACACCTTC.

The CDR3 protein is CASSQGIGGNQPQHF. The CDR3, as DNA: TGTGCCAGCAGCCAAGGAATAGGGGGGAACCAGCCCCAGCATTTT. The V call is TRBV3-1 (or the pseudogene TRBV3-2), the J call TRBJ1-5; a weak D match, TRBD1 (6 bases). The CDR3 consists of 15 residues. The ends were cut back, 1 base at V and 7 bases at J, with 14 bases in the middle. Germline V gene lookup returns CDR1 LGHDT and CDR2 YNNKEL (reference sequence).

V is TRBV4-1 and J is TRBJ2-4, with 8 bases fitting TRBD1. The V and J ends lost 2 bases and 7 bases, in that order; junction bases with no gene match: 7. The CDR3 contains 15 residues. The germline V gene has CDR1 MGHRA and CDR2 YSYEKL. CDR3 in amino acids: CASSQMPRGQNIQYF. CDR3 DNA sequence: TGCGCCAGCAGCCAAATGCCCAGGGGGCAGAACATTCAGTACTTC.

This clone was detected once. This chain uses TRBV18 with TRBJ2-7; D is ambiguous. The CDR3 is 14 residues long. V dropped 3 bases and J dropped 3 bases, with 12 bases sitting between them. CDR1 and CDR2 from the germline V gene are KGHSH and LQKENI. The CDR3 DNA reads as TGTGCCAGCTCACCCAGCCAGGTCGGCTACGAGCAGTACTTC. Residues: CASSPSQVGYEQYF.

V gene TRBV9 combines with J gene TRBJ1-2, with 8 bases that match TRBD1. Germline lookup yields CDR1 SGDLS and CDR2 YYNGEE. Trimming removed 4 bases from V and 10 bases from J; junction bases left unmatched: 15. This CDR3 is built from 15 residues. This chain's CDR3 is CASSPSATGAITYTF. For the CDR3, the DNA is TGTGCCAGCAGCCCCTCGGCGACAGGGGCGATCACCTACACCTTC.

The chain combines TRBV7-2 with TRBJ2-5; 14 positions agree with TRBD2. This CDR3 contains 16 residues. Trimming took 5 bases from V and 6 from J; bases not matched to a gene: 8. CDR1 is SGHTA and CDR2 is FQGNSA in the germline V gene. The CDR3 reads CASSIRLAGGPKTQYF. CDR3 in DNA: TGTGCCAGCAGCATAAGACTAGCGGGGGGGCCAAAGACCCAGTACTTC. The full variable domain, completed using reference TRBV7-2 and TRBJ2-5, is GAGVSQSPSNKVTEKGKDVELRCDPISGHTALYWYRQSLGQGLEFLIYFQGNSAPDKSGLPSDRFSAERTGGSVSTLTIQRTQQEDSAVYLCASSIRLAGGPKTQYFGPGTRLLVL.

The J gene is TRBJ1-1, the V gene TRBV5-1; TRBD1 matches 7 bases. V was clipped by 4 bases and J by 1 base; unmatched bases: 4. Germline V gives CDR1 SGHRS, CDR2 YFSETQ. This CDR3 is built from 14 residues. The CDR3 DNA reads TGCGCCAGCAGCCAGGGACAGACGAACACTGAAGCTTTCTTT. Translated, it gives CASSQGQTNTEAFF.

This clone appeared a few times. The chain is built from TRBV1 and TRBJ2-7; TRBD1, the D gene given by the table, was not confirmed from the DNA. TRBV1 is a pseudogene segment. The CDR3 sequence is 18 residues long. The DNA of the CDR3 is TGCACCAGCAGTCGCGAGACAGTCATCAACGATCTAACCTACGAGCAGTACTTC. It codes for CTSSRETVINDLTYEQYF.

By sample share, this clone is medium-sized. The gene calls are TRBV6-6 and TRBJ1-5; D is possibly TRBD1 (5 bases). This CDR3 is 14 amino acids long. Trimming pared 6 bases from V and 1 base from J, leaving 10 bases between. From germline, CDR1 is MNHNY and CDR2 SVGAGI (reference sequence). The CDR3 protein is CASRPQGSNQPQHF. In nucleotides, the CDR3 is TGTGCCAGCAGACCCCAGGGAAGCAATCAGCCCCAGCATTTT.

The chain employs TRBV5-4 and TRBJ2-1, with TRBD2 matching 8 bases. V trimming: 0 bases; J trimming: 8 bases; junction bases outside the gene matches: 7. This CDR3 comprises 15 residues. Per germline, CDR1 SGHNT and CDR2 YYREEE (reference sequence). Here the CDR3 reads CASSLGGRSMDEQFF. DNA of the CDR3: TGTGCCAGCAGCTTGGGCGGGAGGAGTATGGATGAGCAGTTCTTC.

This clone is termed medium-sized (0.01 to 0.1%). The rearrangement links TRBV15 to TRBJ2-7, with unresolved D. CDR3 length: 13 residues. Germline lookup yields CDR1 LNHNV and CDR2 YYDKDF (reference sequence). Between the trimmed V and J ends, which lost 1 base and 6 bases, there was a span of 10 bases. This CDR3 reads CATSRAAASEQYF. The CDR3 nucleotides read TGTGCCACCAGCAGAGCGGCAGCATCCGAGCAGTACTTC.

This chain uses TRBV11-2 with TRBJ1-1, with D tentatively TRBD1 (5 bases). CDR1 and CDR2 from the germline V gene are SGHAT and FQNNGV. The length of the CDR3 is 15 residues. V gave up 7 bases and J gave up 0 bases, with 15 bases separating them. CDR3: CASNRGGGMNTEAFF. CDR3 bases: TGTGCCAGCAACCGCGGGGGTGGGATGAACACTGAAGCTTTCTTT.

J is TRBJ1-1 and V is TRBV30; D is unclear. This CDR3 contains 11 residues. V lost 0 bases and J lost 11, with 10 bases in between. CDR1 and CDR2 from the germline V gene are GTSNPN and SVGIG (reference sequence). The chain's CDR3 is CAWSVGERAFF. CDR3 nucleotides: TGTGCCTGGAGTGTAGGAGAGAGGGCTTTCTTT. The full variable domain, completed using reference TRBV30 and TRBJ1-1, is SQTIHQWPATLVQPVGSPLSLECTVEGTSNPNLYWYRQAAGRGLQLLFYSVGIGQISSEVPQNLSASRPQDRQFILSSKKLLLSDSGFYLCAWSVGERAFFGQGTRLTVV.

Judged by abundance, this clone is medium-sized. The chain links TRBV19 to TRBJ1-5; D gene unclear. There are 15 residues in the CDR3. Germline-derived CDR1 and CDR2 are LNHDA and SQIVND (reference sequence). V dropped 3 bases and J dropped 4 bases, with 13 bases sitting between them. Here the CDR3 reads CASSISGRTNQPQHF. DNA for the CDR3: TGTGCCAGTAGTATTAGTGGACGGACGAATCAGCCCCAGCATTTT. The complete variable domain, with remaining parts taken from reference TRBV19 and TRBJ1-5, reads DGGITQSPKYLFRKEGQNVTLSCEQNLNHDAMYWYRQDPGQGLRLIYYSQIVNDFQKGDIAEGYSVSREKKESFPLTVTSAQKNPTAFYLCASSISGRTNQPQHFGDGTRLSIL.

The chain carries TRBV3-1 (or the pseudogene TRBV3-2) and TRBJ2-1, with 8 bases matching TRBD2. V shed 4 bases and J 9 bases; nucleotides not matched to a gene: 11. This CDR3 has 15 residues. CDR1 and CDR2 from the germline V gene are LGHDT and YNNKEL (reference sequence). The CDR3 sequence is CASSPVPGGSGEQFF. In nucleotides, the CDR3 is TGTGCCAGCAGCCCCGTTCCGGGAGGGTCCGGTGAGCAGTTCTTC.

The chain joins TRBV7-6 to TRBJ2-7, with 11 positions matching TRBD2. Germline assignment: CDR1 SGHVS and CDR2 FNYEAQ. The junction had 6 bases not matched to a gene; V was cut back by 5 bases and J by 3 bases. This CDR3 contains 15 residues. CDR3 in amino acids: CASSGGTSGLYEQYF. Here the CDR3 DNA reads TGTGCCAGCAGCGGTGGGACTAGCGGCCTCTACGAGCAGTACTTC.

The V gene is TRBV6-1, the J gene TRBJ1-2; 7 nucleotides align to TRBD1. The CDR3 loop spans 14 amino acids. V shed 0 bases and J 4 bases; nucleotides not matched to a gene: 2. From germline, CDR1 is MNHNS and CDR2 SASEGT. The DNA for the CDR3 is TGTGCCAGCAGTGAAGCGAGGGGGCCCTATGGCTACACCTTC. This gives the protein CASSEARGPYGYTF.

The chain is built from TRBV19 and TRBJ2-3, with D possibly being TRBD2 (6 bases). Germline loops: CDR1 LNHDA, CDR2 SQIVND (reference sequence). Trimming cost V 9 bases and J 4 bases, with 14 bases left between them. The CDR3 is 13 amino acids. The CDR3 DNA reads as TGTGCCAGCAGCTACGGACTATCAGATACGCAGTATTTT. The encoded protein is CASSYGLSDTQYF.

The genes are TRBV3-1 (or the pseudogene TRBV3-2) and TRBJ1-2, with D possibly being TRBD1 (5 bases). Germline assignment: CDR1 LGHDT and CDR2 YNNKEL (reference sequence). V was shortened by 0 bases and J by 4 bases, with 15 bases between the two germline ends. The length of the CDR3 is 16 residues. The DNA for the CDR3 is TGTGCCAGCAGCCAAGATTTGGGGACCCTTCTCTATGGCTACACCTTC. This encodes CASSQDLGTLLYGYTF.

Relative to its sample, this clone is medium-sized. This chain joins TRBV24-1 and TRBJ2-5; D is undetermined. The CDR3 sequence is 13 residues long. Looked up from germline, CDR1 is KGHDR and CDR2 is SFDVKD. Trimming shortened V by 0 bases and J by 1 base, and 2 bases separated the two germline ends. The CDR3: CATSDLLQETQYF. The CDR3 nucleotides read TGTGCCACCAGTGATTTGCTCCAAGAGACCCAGTACTTC.

On this clone itself: Other DNA sequences in the sample encode the same CDR3. This chain joins TRBV6-5 and TRBJ1-4; 9 nucleotides agree with TRBD1. Germline values: CDR1 MNHEY, CDR2 SVGAGI. This CDR3 spans 13 amino acids. The V and J ends lost 6 bases and 8 bases, in that order; junction bases with no gene match: 4. Written as DNA, the CDR3 is TGTGCCAGCAGCCGGGACAGGGACGAAAAACTGTTTTTT. Its translation: CASSRDRDEKLFF.

The chain carries TRBV27 and TRBJ2-7; perhaps TRBD1 as D (5 bases). The CDR3 contains 16 residues. CDR1 is MNHEY, CDR2 SMNVEV, per germline (reference sequence). V shed 4 bases and J shed 0 bases, with 16 bases lying between them. Here the CDR3 DNA reads TGTGCCAGCAGTTCTTTAGGGGTCCCTAGCTCCTACGAGCAGTACTTC. It yields the protein CASSSLGVPSSYEQYF.

The chain uses TRBV18 and TRBJ2-3, with no clear D. V lost 2 bases and J lost 4, with 4 bases in between. Germline-derived CDR1 and CDR2 are KGHSH and LQKENI. CDR3 length: 12 amino acids. DNA for the CDR3: TGTGCCAGCTCACCATTGTCAGATACGCAGTATTTT. This codes for CASSPLSDTQYF.

The J gene is TRBJ2-3, the V gene TRBV7-6, with TRBD2 matching 9 bases. Germline loops: CDR1 SGHVS, CDR2 FNYEAQ. This CDR3 comprises 17 residues. Trimming took 5 bases from V and 1 from J; bases not matched to a gene: 10. CDR3 sequence: CASSVIPAGGGTDTQYF. The CDR3 DNA is TGTGCCAGCAGCGTCATCCCAGCGGGAGGCGGCACAGATACGCAGTATTTT.

The chain links TRBV3-1 (or the pseudogene TRBV3-2) to TRBJ1-2; D uncertain. The V end lost 1 base, the J end lost 3 bases, and 3 bases lay between the germline ends. The germline V gene has CDR1 LGHDT and CDR2 YNNKEL (reference sequence). The CDR3 has 12 residues. The CDR3 DNA reads TGTGCCAGCAGCCAAGTGCACTATGGCTACACCTTC. This encodes CASSQVHYGYTF.